Below are 15 T cell receptor beta chains sequenced from a single sample in a study of blood T cell repertoires in COVID-19. Only in-frame clones appear in the TCRdb table, and some are missing; sequencing was by immunoSEQ multiplex PCR. The repertoire holds roughly 190,000 clones, with 65% to 80% as singletons. The sequencing input was peripheral blood. The receptors stem from a woman between 50 and 59 years old with acute or convalescent COVID-19.

This chain connects TRBV6-6 to TRBJ2-7; 8 bases align to TRBD1. Germline values: CDR1 MNHNY, CDR2 SVGAGI (reference sequence). CDR3 length equals 16 residues. Germline trimming cut 0 bases from V and 3 bases from J; bases unmatched to any gene: 7. The CDR3, as DNA: TGTGCCAGCAGTTACTCGAAGGACAGGGTGGTCTACGAGCAGTACTTC. Amino acid sequence: CASSYSKDRVVYEQYF.

This clone was observed once. The chain links TRBV5-6 to TRBJ2-7; 8 bases are a match to TRBD1. Trimming removed 4 bases from V and 5 bases from J; junction bases left unmatched: 5. Per the germline V gene, CDR1 is SGHDT and CDR2 is YYEEEE. This CDR3 comprises 13 residues. CDR3 protein: CASSQTGVNEQYF. DNA of the CDR3: TGTGCCAGCAGCCAGACAGGGGTCAACGAGCAGTACTTC. Complete variable domain (other parts from reference TRBV5-6 and TRBJ2-7): DAGVTQSPTHLIKTRGQQVTLRCSPKSGHDTVSWYQQALGQGPQFIFQYYEEEERQRGNFPDRFSGHQFPNYSSELNVNALLLGDSALYLCASSQTGVNEQYFGPGTRLTVT.

This rearrangement joins TRBV28 to TRBJ1-5, with 8 bases matching TRBD1. Looked up from germline, CDR1 is MDHEN and CDR2 is SYDVKM. With V trimmed by 4 bases and J by 3 bases, 11 bases remained unmatched. The CDR3 is 17 residues long. This CDR3 reads CASSWGTGQALNQPQHF. CDR3 nucleotide sequence: TGTGCCAGCAGTTGGGGCACGGGACAGGCGCTCAATCAGCCCCAGCATTTT. The variable domain in full, completed from reference TRBV28 and TRBJ1-5, reads DVKVTQSSRYLVKRTGEKVFLECVQDMDHENMFWYRQDPGLGLRLIYFSYDVKMKEKGDIPEGYSVSREKKERFSLILESASTNQTSMYLCASSWGTGQALNQPQHFGDGTRLSIL.

V gene TRBV6-1 combines with J gene TRBJ2-6; 8 bases are shared with TRBD1. The germline V gene has CDR1 MNHNS and CDR2 SASEGT. Trimming took 0 bases from V and 0 from J; bases not matched to a gene: 10. The CDR3 extends over 20 amino acids. The CDR3 sequence is CASSEALPGTGLSGANVLTF. The CDR3 DNA reads as TGTGCCAGCAGTGAAGCGCTCCCCGGGACAGGCCTCTCTGGGGCCAACGTCCTGACTTTC.

The chain joins TRBV28 to TRBJ1-6, with TRBD1 matching 7 bases. V gave up 5 bases and J gave up 5 bases; unmatched junction bases: 12. From germline, CDR1 is MDHEN and CDR2 SYDVKM. The CDR3 has 17 amino acids. CDR3 in DNA: TGTGCCAGCAGTAAGACTCGACCCGGGACAGATAATTCACCCCTCCACTTT. Protein product: CASSKTRPGTDNSPLHF.

This chain joins TRBV5-8 and TRBJ1-1, with TRBD1 matching over 9 bases. Germline-derived CDR1 and CDR2 are SGHTS and YDEGEE. V trimming: 1 base; J trimming: 2 bases; junction bases outside the gene matches: 9. CDR3 length: 17 amino acids. CDR3: CASSLSFDRGINTEAFF. The CDR3 DNA is TGTGCCAGCAGCTTGTCCTTCGACAGGGGGATAAACACTGAAGCTTTCTTT. Full variable domain (outside the CDR3, taken from reference TRBV5-8 and TRBJ1-1): EAGVTQSPTHLIKTRGQQATLRCSPISGHTSVYWYQQALGLGLQFLLWYDEGEERNRGNFPPRFSGRQFPNYSSELNVNALELEDSALYLCASSLSFDRGINTEAFFGQGTRLTVV.

The chain couples TRBV11-3 to TRBJ2-3, with 10 nucleotides matching TRBD2. Germline loops: CDR1 SGHNT, CDR2 YENEEA. The J segment lost 5 bases and the V segment lost 1 base, leaving 3 bases of the junction unmatched. The CDR3 runs 15 residues. The CDR3 DNA sequence: TGTGCCAGCAGCTTAGGGAGCGGGAGGGGAGATACGCAGTATTTT. Translation: CASSLGSGRGDTQYF.

The rearrangement uses TRBV7-2 and TRBJ1-1; 7 bases match TRBD1. The V segment lost 5 bases and the J segment 1 base; nucleotides outside the gene matches: 7. The germline V gene has CDR1 SGHTA and CDR2 FQGNSA. This CDR3 is 15 amino acids long. The CDR3 region has the DNA TGTGCCAGCAGCCTCCACGGGGACAGGAACACTGAAGCTTTCTTT. Its protein is CASSLHGDRNTEAFF. Full variable domain (outside the CDR3, taken from reference TRBV7-2 and TRBJ1-1): GAGVSQSPSNKVTEKGKDVELRCDPISGHTALYWYRQSLGQGLEFLIYFQGNSAPDKSGLPSDRFSAERTGGSVSTLTIQRTQQEDSAVYLCASSLHGDRNTEAFFGQGTRLTVV.

The chain carries TRBV7-2 and TRBJ2-7, with no clear D. The CDR3 totals 11 residues. Germline V CDR1 and CDR2: SGHTA, FQGNSA. V was clipped by 4 bases and J by 2 bases, with 3 bases between them. This chain's CDR3 is CASSSAYEQYF. CDR3 sequence (DNA): TGTGCCAGCAGCTCTGCCTACGAGCAGTACTTC.

The table lists this clone with a count of one. The rearrangement links TRBV2 to TRBJ1-5; perhaps TRBD1 as D (5 bases). This CDR3 contains 16 residues. Germline V gene sequence: CDR1 SNHLY, CDR2 FYNNEI. Deletions cut 6 bases from V and 0 bases from J, with 15 bases between. The CDR3 is CASSLDRPSSNQPQHF. CDR3 DNA sequence: TGTGCCAGCAGCCTCGACAGACCCAGTAGCAATCAGCCCCAGCATTTT.

This sequence joins TRBV2 and TRBJ1-4; no firm D call. CDR1 and CDR2 from the germline V gene are SNHLY and FYNNEI. V lost 7 bases and J lost 7, with 19 bases in between. The CDR3 totals 15 residues. The DNA of the CDR3 is TGTGCCAGCACTCCCGAGGGTTTCCTGAGTGAAAAACTGTTTTTT. This translates into CASTPEGFLSEKLFF.

This clone appeared a few times. J is TRBJ1-2 and V is TRBV11-2; D is unclear. The CDR3 loop spans 14 amino acids. The V end was cut by 1 base, the J end by 2 bases, with 8 bases between. Germline CDR1 SGHAT, CDR2 FQNNGV. In nucleotides, the CDR3 is TGTGCCAGCAGCTTAGTAGCGGGAAACTATGGCTACACCTTC. Its protein product is CASSLVAGNYGYTF.

J is TRBJ2-7 and V is TRBV7-8; a weak D match, TRBD1 (6 bases). The CDR3 covers 16 residues. V dropped 4 bases and J dropped 5 bases, with 21 bases sitting between them. Germline assignment: CDR1 SGHVS and CDR2 FQNEAQ. For the CDR3, the DNA is TGTGCCAGCAGCTCTGGTCGACAGGTAGTTCGGAACGAGCAGTACTTC. Its translation is CASSSGRQVVRNEQYF.

This clone appeared a few times. J is TRBJ1-4 and V is TRBV5-8, with D unclear. V was cut by 4 bases and J by 7 bases, with 14 bases left in between. This CDR3 spans 14 amino acids. Germline V gene lookup returns CDR1 SGHTS and CDR2 YDEGEE. CDR3 sequence reads: CASSRGNRPEKLFF. In DNA form, the CDR3 reads TGTGCCAGCAGCCGAGGGAACCGGCCTGAAAAACTGTTTTTT.

The chain employs TRBV4-1 and TRBJ2-7, with D possibly being TRBD2 (7 bases). There are 13 residues in the CDR3. V was pared by 8 bases and J by 3 bases, with 14 bases between. Germline assignment: CDR1 MGHRA and CDR2 YSYEKL. CDR3 region: CASEQGGGYEQYF. In DNA, the CDR3 is TGCGCCAGCGAGCAGGGAGGGGGCTACGAGCAGTACTTC.